This T cell receptor (beta chain) was recovered during a study of blood T cell repertoires in COVID-19. At the level of the study: The cDNA or gDNA used as material had been derived from T cells, B-cell-depleted T cells, or PBMCs.

The assay was immunoSEQ multiplex PCR, and TCRdb's table has in-frame clones only and misses some. The sample yields roughly 150,000 clones, 80% to 90% seen once. Source material: peripheral blood. The sequence came from a woman between 35 and 50 years old with acute or convalescent COVID-19.

DNA for the CDR3: TGTGCCAGCAGCGGAAGGGGGCCTGGGGCCAACGTCCTGACTTTC. As protein: CASSGRGPGANVLTF. The chain joins TRBV4-2 to TRBJ2-6; 7 bases agree with TRBD1. Trimming took 5 bases from V and 2 from J; bases not matched to a gene: 3. Germline loops: CDR1 LGHNA, CDR2 YNFKEQ. The CDR3 sequence is 15 residues long.